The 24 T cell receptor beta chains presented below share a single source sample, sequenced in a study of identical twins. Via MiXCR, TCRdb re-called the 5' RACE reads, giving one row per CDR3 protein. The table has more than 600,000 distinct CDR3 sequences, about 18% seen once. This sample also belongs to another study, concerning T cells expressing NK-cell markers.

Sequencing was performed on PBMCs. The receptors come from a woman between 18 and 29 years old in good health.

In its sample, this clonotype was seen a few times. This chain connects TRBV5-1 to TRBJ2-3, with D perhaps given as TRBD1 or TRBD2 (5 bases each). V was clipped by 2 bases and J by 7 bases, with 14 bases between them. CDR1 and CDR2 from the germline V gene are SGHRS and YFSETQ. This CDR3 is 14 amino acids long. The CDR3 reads CASSLTGPGHTQYF. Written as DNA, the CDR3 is TGCGCCAGCAGCTTAACGGGGCCAGGGCATACGCAGTATTTT.

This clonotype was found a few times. The CDR3 is CASSLELAGADTQYF. CDR3 in DNA: TGCGCCAGCAGCTTGGAACTAGCGGGCGCAGATACGCAGTATTTT. The chain uses TRBV5-1 and TRBJ2-3; TRBD2 agrees at 9 bases. Germline CDR1 is SGHRS and CDR2 is YFSETQ. The CDR3 length is 15 residues. Trimming at V came to 0 bases and at J to 4 bases, leaving 3 bases not matched to a gene.

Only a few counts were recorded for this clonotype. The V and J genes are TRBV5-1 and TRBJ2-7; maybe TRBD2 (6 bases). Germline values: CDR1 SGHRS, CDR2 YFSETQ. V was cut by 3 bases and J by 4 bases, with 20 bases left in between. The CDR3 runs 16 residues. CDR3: CASSWGTGMGSYEQYF. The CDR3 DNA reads TGCGCCAGCAGCTGGGGGACTGGCATGGGATCTTACGAGCAGTACTTC.

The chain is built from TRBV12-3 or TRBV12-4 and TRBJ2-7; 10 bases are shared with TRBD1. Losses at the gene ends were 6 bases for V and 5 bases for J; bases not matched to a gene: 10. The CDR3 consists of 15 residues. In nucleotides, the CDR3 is TGTGCCAGCAGGCAACGGACAGGGGGTAGGGACGAGCAGTACTTC. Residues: CASRQRTGGRDEQYF.

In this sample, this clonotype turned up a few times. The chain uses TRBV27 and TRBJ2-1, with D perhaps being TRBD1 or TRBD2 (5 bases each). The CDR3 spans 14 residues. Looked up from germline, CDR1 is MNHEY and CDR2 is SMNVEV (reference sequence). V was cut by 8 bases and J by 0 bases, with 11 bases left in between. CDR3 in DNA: TGTGCCAGCGGCCGGGACGGCTCCTACAATGAGCAGTTCTTC. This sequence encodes CASGRDGSYNEQFF.

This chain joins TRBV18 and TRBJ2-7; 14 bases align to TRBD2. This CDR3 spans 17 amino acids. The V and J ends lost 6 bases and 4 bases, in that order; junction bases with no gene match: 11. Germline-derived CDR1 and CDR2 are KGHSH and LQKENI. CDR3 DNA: TGTGCCAGCTCCCCGGGACTAGCGGGGGTGTTGTTGTACGAGCAGTACTTC. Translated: CASSPGLAGVLLYEQYF.

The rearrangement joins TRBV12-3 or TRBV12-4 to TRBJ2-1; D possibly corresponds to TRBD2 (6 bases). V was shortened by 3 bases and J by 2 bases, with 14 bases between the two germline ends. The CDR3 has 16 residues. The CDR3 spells CASSFLRGTTYNEQFF. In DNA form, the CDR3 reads TGTGCCAGCAGTTTCTTACGCGGGACCACCTACAATGAGCAGTTCTTC.

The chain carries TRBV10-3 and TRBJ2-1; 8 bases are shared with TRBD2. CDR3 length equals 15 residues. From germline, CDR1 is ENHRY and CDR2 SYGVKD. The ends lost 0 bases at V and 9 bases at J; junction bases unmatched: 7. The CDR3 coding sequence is TGTGCCATCAGTGAGTCTAGGCGGGAGGTGAGTGAGCAGTTCTTC. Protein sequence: CAISESRREVSEQFF.

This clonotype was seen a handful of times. The CDR3 spells CASSFGKQGNGEQYF. CDR3 in DNA: TGTGCCAGCAGCTTCGGCAAACAGGGAAATGGGGAGCAGTACTTC. This rearrangement joins TRBV7-9 to TRBJ2-7; tentative D call: TRBD1 (6 bases). The CDR3 is made up of 15 amino acids. Trimming took 3 bases from V and 7 from J, leaving 19 bases between them. Per the germline V gene, CDR1 is SEHNR and CDR2 is FQNEAQ (reference sequence).

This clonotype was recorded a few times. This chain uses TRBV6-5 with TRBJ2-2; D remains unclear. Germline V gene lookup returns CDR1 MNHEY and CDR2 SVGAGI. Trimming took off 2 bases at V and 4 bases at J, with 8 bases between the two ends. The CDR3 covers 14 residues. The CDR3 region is CASSYDISTGELFF. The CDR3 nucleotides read TGTGCCAGCAGTTACGACATCAGCACCGGGGAGCTGTTTTTT.

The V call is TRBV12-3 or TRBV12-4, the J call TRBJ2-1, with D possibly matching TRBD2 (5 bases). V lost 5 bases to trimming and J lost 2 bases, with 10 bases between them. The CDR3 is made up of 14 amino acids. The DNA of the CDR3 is TGTGCCAGCAGTCGGACTGAAACCTACAATGAGCAGTTCTTC. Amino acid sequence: CASSRTETYNEQFF.

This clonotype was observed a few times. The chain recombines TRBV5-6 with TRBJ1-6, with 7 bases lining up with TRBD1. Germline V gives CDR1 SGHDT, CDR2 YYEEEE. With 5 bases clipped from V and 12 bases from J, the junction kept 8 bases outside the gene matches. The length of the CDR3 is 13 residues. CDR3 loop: CASSPDRSGPLHF. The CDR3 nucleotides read TGTGCCAGCAGTCCGGACAGGTCCGGACCCCTCCACTTT.

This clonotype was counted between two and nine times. As DNA, the CDR3 is TGTGCCAGCAGTTCCCCATCACAGGGGTATGAAGCTTTCTTT. Translation gives CASSSPSQGYEAFF. The rearrangement links TRBV12-3 or TRBV12-4 to TRBJ1-1; the match to TRBD1 covers 7 bases. This CDR3 comprises 14 residues. V dropped 4 bases and J dropped 7; count of bases not matched to a gene: 9.

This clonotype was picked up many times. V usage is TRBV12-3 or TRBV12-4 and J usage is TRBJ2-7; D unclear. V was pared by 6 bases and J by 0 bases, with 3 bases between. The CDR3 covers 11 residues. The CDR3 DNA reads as TGTGCCAGCAGCACCTCCTACGAGCAGTACTTC. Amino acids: CASSTSYEQYF.

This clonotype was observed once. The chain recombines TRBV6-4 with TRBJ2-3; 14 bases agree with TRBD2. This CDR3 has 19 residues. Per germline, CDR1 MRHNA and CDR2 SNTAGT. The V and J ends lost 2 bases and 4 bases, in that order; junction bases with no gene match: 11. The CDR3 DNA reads TGTGCCAGCAGTGACGGGGTACCGGGACTAGCGGGGGCCCCAGATACGCAGTATTTT. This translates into CASSDGVPGLAGAPDTQYF.

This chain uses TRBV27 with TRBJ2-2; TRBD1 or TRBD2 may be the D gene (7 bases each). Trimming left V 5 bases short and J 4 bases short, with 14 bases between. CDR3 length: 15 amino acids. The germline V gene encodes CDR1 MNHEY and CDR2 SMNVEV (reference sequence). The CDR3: CASSGGDRITGELFF. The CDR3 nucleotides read TGTGCCAGCAGTGGGGGGGACAGAATCACCGGGGAGCTGTTTTTT.

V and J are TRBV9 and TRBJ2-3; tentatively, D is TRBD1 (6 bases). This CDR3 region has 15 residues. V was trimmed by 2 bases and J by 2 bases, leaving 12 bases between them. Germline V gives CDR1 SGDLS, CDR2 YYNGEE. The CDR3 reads CASSVEGGPTDTQYF. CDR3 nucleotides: TGTGCCAGCAGCGTCGAAGGGGGACCCACAGATACGCAGTATTTT.

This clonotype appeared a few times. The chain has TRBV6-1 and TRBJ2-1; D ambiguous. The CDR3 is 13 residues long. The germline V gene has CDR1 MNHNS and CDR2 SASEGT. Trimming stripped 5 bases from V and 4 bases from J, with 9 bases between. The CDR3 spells CASSRPPYNEQFF. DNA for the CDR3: TGTGCCAGCAGTAGACCCCCTTACAATGAGCAGTTCTTC.

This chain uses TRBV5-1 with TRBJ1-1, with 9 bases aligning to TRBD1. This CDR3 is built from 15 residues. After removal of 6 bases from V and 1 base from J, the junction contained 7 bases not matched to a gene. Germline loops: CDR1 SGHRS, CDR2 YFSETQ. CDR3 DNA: TGCGCCAGCACCCTACAGGGGGCGGGGAACACTGAAGCTTTCTTT. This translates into CASTLQGAGNTEAFF. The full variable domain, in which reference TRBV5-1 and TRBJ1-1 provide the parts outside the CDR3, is KAGVTQTPRYLIKTRGQQVTLSCSPISGHRSVSWYQQTPGQGLQFLFEYFSETQRNKGNFPGRFSGRQFSNSRSEMNVSTLELGDSALYLCASTLQGAGNTEAFFGQGTRLTVV.

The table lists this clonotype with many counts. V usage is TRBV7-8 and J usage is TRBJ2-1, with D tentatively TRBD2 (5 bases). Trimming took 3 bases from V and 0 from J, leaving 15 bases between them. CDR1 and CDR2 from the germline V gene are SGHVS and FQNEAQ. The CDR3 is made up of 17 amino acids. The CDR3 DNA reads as TGTGCCAGCAGCTTTAGAGCGGAGAGAAGCTCCTACAATGAGCAGTTCTTC. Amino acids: CASSFRAERSSYNEQFF.

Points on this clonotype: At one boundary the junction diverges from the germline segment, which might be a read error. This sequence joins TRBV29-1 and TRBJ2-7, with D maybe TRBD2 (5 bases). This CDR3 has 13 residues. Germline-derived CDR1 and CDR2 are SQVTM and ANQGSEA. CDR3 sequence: CSVEGDPSYEQYF. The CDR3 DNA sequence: TGCAGTGTTGAGGGAGACCCCTCCTACGAGCAGTACTTC.

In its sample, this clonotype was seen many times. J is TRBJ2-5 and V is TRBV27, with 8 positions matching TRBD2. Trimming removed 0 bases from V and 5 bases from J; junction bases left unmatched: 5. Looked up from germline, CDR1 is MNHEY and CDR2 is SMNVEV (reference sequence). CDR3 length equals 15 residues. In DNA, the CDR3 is TGTGCCAGCAGTTTATCCGGGGGGGCATGGGAGACCCAGTACTTC. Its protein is CASSLSGGAWETQYF.

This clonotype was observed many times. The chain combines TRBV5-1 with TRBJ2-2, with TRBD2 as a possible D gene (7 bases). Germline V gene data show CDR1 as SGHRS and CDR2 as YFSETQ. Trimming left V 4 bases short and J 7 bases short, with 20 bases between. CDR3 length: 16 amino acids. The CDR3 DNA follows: TGCGCCAGCAGCCCCACGGGGGGCCGAAGAATCGGGGAGCTGTTTTTT. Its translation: CASSPTGGRRIGELFF.

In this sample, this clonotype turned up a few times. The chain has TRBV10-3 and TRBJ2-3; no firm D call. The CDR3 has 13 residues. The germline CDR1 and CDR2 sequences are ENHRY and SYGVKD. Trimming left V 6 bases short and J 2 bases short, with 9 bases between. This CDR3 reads CAISLDPTDTQYF. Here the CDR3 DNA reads TGTGCCATCAGCCTCGACCCCACAGATACGCAGTATTTT.